A single count supports the clone carrying this TCR beta chain. Antigen unknown. Generated by immunoSEQ multiplex PCR, the TCRdb table keeps only in-frame clones and is missing some. The sample has more than 150,000 clones, roughly nine tenths seen once. This specimen comes from a study of T cell responses to AZD1222 COVID-19 vaccine. Study-wide findings and caveats: Two AZD1222 administrations were followed by greater Spike-specific TCR breadth and depth. White British donors predominated, females outnumbered males, and clonal diversity was possibly underestimated. There were repertoire samples only from the period after the peak T cell response. Unmutated variant regions are reportedly the target of nearly half of TCRs that are spike-specific.

V shed 6 bases, J shed 2 bases, and the junction held 8 bases outside the gene matches. CDR3 length: 16 amino acids. The V gene's germline CDR1 is MNHEY and CDR2 SMNVEV (reference sequence). This rearrangement joins TRBV27 to TRBJ1-5; 9 positions match TRBD1. This clonotype originated in an adult who received the AZD1222 COVID-19 vaccine. The sample in question was peripheral blood, obtained 28 days after the second AZD1222 dose. The CDR3 here is CASRLGGQGGNQPQHF. In DNA form, the CDR3 reads TGTGCCAGCAGATTAGGGGGACAGGGTGGCAATCAGCCCCAGCATTTT.